Below are 5 T cell receptor beta chains sequenced from a single sample in a study of T cells in Graves' hyperthyroidism and ophthalmopathy. It was RNA transcripts that yielded the amplified TCR beta CDR3 regions. With the HTBI primer set, the TCR CDR3 went through a first round of RT-PCR. TCRdb processed the multiplex PCR reads anew with MiXCR; each CDR3 protein has one entry. This sample yields 330,000 or so distinct CDR3 sequences, of which around a fifth are seen a single time; less than 45% belongs to the top ten. Sequenced sample: blood. The receptor source for this set is a middle-aged man with Graves' ophthalmopathy.

The chain carries TRBV9 and TRBJ1-3; D not certain. CDR3 size: 17 residues. Looked up from germline, CDR1 is SGDLS and CDR2 is YYNGEE. V dropped 4 bases and J dropped 0 bases, with 17 bases sitting between them. CDR3 bases: TGTGCCAGCAGCCTCTACGACACCACGAACTCTGGAAACACCATATATTTT. Its translation is CASSLYDTTNSGNTIYF. The entire variable domain, with the rest obtained from reference TRBV9 and TRBJ1-3, is as follows: DSGVTQTPKHLITATGQRVTLRCSPRSGDLSVYWYQQSLDQGLQFLIQYYNGEERAKGNILERFSAQQFPDLHSELNLSSLELGDSALYFCASSLYDTTNSGNTIYFGEGSWLTVV.

This clonotype occurred many times. The chain combines TRBV6-1 with TRBJ1-1; 7 bases fit TRBD1. Germline V CDR1 and CDR2: MNHNS, SASEGT. The CDR3 consists of 16 residues. The V gene end was trimmed by 7 bases and the J gene end by 0 bases; junction bases not matched to a gene: 11. The CDR3 DNA sequence: TGTGCCAGCAAAAAGCGGGACAGCTTCTTGAACACTGAAGCTTTCTTT. Amino acid sequence: CASKKRDSFLNTEAFF.

This clonotype occurred many times. This chain connects TRBV19 to TRBJ2-2, with D unresolved. V was pared by 0 bases and J by 5 bases, with 7 bases between. The CDR3 runs 14 residues. The germline CDR1 and CDR2 sequences are LNHDA and SQIVND (reference sequence). The CDR3 loop is CASSIEPTTGELFF. CDR3 in DNA: TGTGCCAGTAGTATAGAGCCGACAACCGGGGAGCTGTTTTTT.

The genes are TRBV24-1 and TRBJ2-7, with D hard to call. CDR3 length: 14 residues. Between the trimmed V and J ends, which lost 3 bases and 5 bases, there was a span of 13 bases. CDR1 is KGHDR, CDR2 SFDVKD, per germline. The CDR3 nucleotides read TGTGCCACCAGTGATGCCGACCGGTCCCACGAGCAGTACTTC. Translated, it gives CATSDADRSHEQYF.

This clonotype was observed a few times. This chain links TRBV5-1 with TRBJ2-2; a weak D match, TRBD2 (6 bases). Between the trimmed V and J ends, which lost 1 base and 4 bases, there was a span of 17 bases. Germline CDR1 is SGHRS and CDR2 is YFSETQ. This CDR3 is built from 17 residues. The CDR3 is CASSLQFGGAATGELFF. DNA of the CDR3: TGCGCCAGCAGCTTGCAGTTTGGCGGGGCAGCCACCGGGGAGCTGTTTTTT.